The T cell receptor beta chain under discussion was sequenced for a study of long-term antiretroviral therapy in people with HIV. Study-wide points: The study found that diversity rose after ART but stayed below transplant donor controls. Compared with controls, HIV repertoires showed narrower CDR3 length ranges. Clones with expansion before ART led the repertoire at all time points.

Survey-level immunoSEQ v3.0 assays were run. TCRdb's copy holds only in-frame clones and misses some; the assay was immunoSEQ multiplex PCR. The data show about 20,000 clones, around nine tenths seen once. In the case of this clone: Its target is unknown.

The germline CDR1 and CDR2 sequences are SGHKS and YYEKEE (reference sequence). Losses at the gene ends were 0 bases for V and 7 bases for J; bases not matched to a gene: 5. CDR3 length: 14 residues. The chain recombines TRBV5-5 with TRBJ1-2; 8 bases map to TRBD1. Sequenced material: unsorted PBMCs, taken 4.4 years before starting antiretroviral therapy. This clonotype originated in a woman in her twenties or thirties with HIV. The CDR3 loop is CASSLEAGGFGYTF. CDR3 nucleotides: TGTGCCAGCAGCTTGGAGGCAGGGGGCTTTGGCTACACCTTC.